This T cell receptor beta chain was recovered during a study of T cells in Graves' hyperthyroidism and ophthalmopathy. Study-level results: Most expanded thyroid clonotypes above 0.001 recurred in blood.

The CDR3 extends over 12 amino acids. The V gene lost 3 bases and the J gene lost 5 bases, with 9 bases spanning the gap. Germline CDR1 and CDR2: SGDLS and YYNGEE. What was amplified from RNA transcripts were TCR beta CDR3 regions. The TCR CDR3 first-round RT-PCR relied on the HTBI primer set. TCRdb fed the multiplex PCR reads into MiXCR, producing one record per CDR3 protein. Of roughly 330,000 distinct CDR3 sequences listed, around 17% were seen once; the top ten hold 33%. Researchers barred patients who had uncontrolled infection, other autoimmune disease, pregnancy or lactation. Out of approximately 10 ml of fresh peripheral blood came the PBMCs. This clonotype was picked up a small number of times. Its specificity is not known.

This rearrangement joins TRBV9 to TRBJ2-7; D call uncertain. The sample was blood. The clonotype was recovered from a young man with Graves' hyperthyroidism. The CDR3 spells CASSALGNEQYF. CDR3 DNA sequence: TGTGCCAGCAGCGCGCTTGGGAACGAGCAGTACTTC.